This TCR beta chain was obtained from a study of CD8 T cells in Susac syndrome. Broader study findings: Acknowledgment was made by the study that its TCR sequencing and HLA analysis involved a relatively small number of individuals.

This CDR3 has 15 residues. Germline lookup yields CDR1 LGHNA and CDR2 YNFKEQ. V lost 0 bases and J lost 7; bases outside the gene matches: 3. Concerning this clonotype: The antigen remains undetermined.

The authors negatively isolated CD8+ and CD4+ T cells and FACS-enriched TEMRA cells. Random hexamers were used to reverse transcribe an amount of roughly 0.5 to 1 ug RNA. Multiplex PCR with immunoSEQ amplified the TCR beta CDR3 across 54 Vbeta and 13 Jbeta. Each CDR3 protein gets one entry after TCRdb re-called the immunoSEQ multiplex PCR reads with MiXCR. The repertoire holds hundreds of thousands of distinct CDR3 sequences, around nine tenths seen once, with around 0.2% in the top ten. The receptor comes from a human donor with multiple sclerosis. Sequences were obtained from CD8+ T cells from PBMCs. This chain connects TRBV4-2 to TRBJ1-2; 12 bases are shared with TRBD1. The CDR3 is CASSQDRDRGPGYTF. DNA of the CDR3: TGTGCCAGCAGCCAAGATCGGGACAGGGGGCCTGGCTACACCTTC.